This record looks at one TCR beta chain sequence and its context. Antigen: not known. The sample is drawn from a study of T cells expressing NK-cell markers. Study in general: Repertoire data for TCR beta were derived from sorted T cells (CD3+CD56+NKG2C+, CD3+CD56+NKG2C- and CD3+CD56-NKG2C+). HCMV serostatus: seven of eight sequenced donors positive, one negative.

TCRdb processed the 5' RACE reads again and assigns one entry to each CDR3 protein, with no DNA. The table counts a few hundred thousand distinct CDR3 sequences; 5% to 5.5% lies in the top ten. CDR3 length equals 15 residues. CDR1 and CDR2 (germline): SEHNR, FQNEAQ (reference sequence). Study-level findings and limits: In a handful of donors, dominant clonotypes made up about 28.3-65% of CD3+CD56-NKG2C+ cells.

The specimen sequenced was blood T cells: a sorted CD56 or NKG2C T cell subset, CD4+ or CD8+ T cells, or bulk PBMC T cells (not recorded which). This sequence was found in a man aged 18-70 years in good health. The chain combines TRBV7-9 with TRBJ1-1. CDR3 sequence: CASSLVSPRSAEAFF.